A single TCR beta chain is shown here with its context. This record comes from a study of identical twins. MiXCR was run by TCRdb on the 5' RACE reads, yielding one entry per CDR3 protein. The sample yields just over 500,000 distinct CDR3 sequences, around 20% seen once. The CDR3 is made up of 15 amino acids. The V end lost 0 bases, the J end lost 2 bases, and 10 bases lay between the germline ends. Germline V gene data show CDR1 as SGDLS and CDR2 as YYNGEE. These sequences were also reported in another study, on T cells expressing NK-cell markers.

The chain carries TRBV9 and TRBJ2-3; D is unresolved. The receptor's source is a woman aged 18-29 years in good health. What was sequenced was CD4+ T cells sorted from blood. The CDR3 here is CASSVVGSFTDTQYF. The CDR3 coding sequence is TGTGCCAGCAGCGTAGTCGGGTCTTTCACAGATACGCAGTATTTT.